These T cell receptor beta chains were read from a single sample in a study of technical replicates of blood from a few donors. The method was immunoSEQ multiplex PCR; TCRdb's version includes in-frame clones alone and lacks a portion of them. This table has 65,000 to 85,000 clones, about 92% appearing once. The sequenced sample was T cells isolated from PBMCs. The receptors stem from a human donor in good health. The CDR3 runs from the conserved cysteine through the conserved F or W. The D gene is left open where the match is weak. The size of a clone is reported for some rows only, either as once, few or many, or as a class for expanded clones.

len: 16
v_gene: TRBV28
d_gene: TRBD2
j_gene: TRBJ2-1
abundance: NA
CDR3nt: TGTGCCACCTCCTTACCTCGACTAGCGGGAGTATATGAGCAGTTCTTC
CDR3aa: CATSLPRLAGVYEQFF

len: 13
v_gene: TRBV27
d_gene: NA
j_gene: TRBJ2-1
abundance: NA
CDR3nt: TGTGCCATCAGTTCGGGAGACGGCAATGAGCAGTTCTTC
CDR3aa: CAISSGDGNEQFF

len: 13
v_gene: TRBV7-2
d_gene: NA
j_gene: TRBJ2-1
abundance: NA
CDR3nt: TGTGCCAGCAGCGCTAGCTCCTACAATGAGCAGTTCTTC
CDR3aa: CASSASSYNEQFF

len: 15
v_gene: TRBV25-1
d_gene: TRBD2
j_gene: TRBJ2-1
abundance: NA
CDR3nt: TGTGCCAGCAGTGCTTCTAGCGGGGATATCAATGAGCAGTTCTTC
CDR3aa: CASSASSGDINEQFF

len: 16
v_gene: TRBV5-1
d_gene: TRBD1
j_gene: TRBJ2-6
abundance: NA
CDR3nt: TGCGCCAGCAGCTTGGAGGGGGCATCTGGGGCCAACGTCCTGACTTTC
CDR3aa: CASSLEGASGANVLTF

len: 16
v_gene: TRBV5-1
d_gene: TRBD2
j_gene: TRBJ2-3
abundance: NA
CDR3nt: TGCGCCAGCAGCTTGGGAGCGGGAGCGGTCTCAGATACGCAGTATTTT
CDR3aa: CASSLGAGAVSDTQYF

len: 14
v_gene: TRBV5-4
d_gene: TRBD1
j_gene: TRBJ1-4
abundance: NA
CDR3nt: TGTGCCAGCAGCTTGAGACAGGGGAGCGAAAAACTGTTTTTT
CDR3aa: CASSLRQGSEKLFF

len: 12
v_gene: TRBV4-1
d_gene: NA
j_gene: TRBJ1-1
abundance: NA
CDR3nt: TGCGCCAGCAGCCGGTCGGGACAAGAAGCTTTCTTT
CDR3aa: CASSRSGQEAFF

len: 15
v_gene: TRBV7-3
d_gene: NA
j_gene: TRBJ2-1
abundance: NA
CDR3nt: TGTGCCAGCAGCTTAAACTTCAAACCCGACAATGAGCAGTTCTTC
CDR3aa: CASSLNFKPDNEQFF

len: 15
v_gene: TRBV7-3
d_gene: NA
j_gene: TRBJ2-5
abundance: NA
CDR3nt: TGTGCCAGCAGCTCCTCAACCGGGGTAGGGGAGACCCAGTACTTC
CDR3aa: CASSSSTGVGETQYF

len: 15
v_gene: TRBV11-3
d_gene: TRBD2
j_gene: TRBJ2-3
abundance: NA
CDR3nt: TGTGCCAGCAGGGGACTAGCGGATGGTCCAGATACGCAGTATTTT
CDR3aa: CASRGLADGPDTQYF

len: 16
v_gene: TRBV5-1
d_gene: NA
j_gene: TRBJ1-1
abundance: NA
CDR3nt: TGCGCCAGCAGCTTGCCACCACACAGCTCCAACACTGAAGCTTTCTTT
CDR3aa: CASSLPPHSSNTEAFF

len: 17
v_gene: TRBV9
d_gene: NA
j_gene: TRBJ1-2
abundance: NA
CDR3nt: TGTGCCAGCAGCGCACGGATCGAGGACGGGACTAACTATGGCTACACCTTC
CDR3aa: CASSARIEDGTNYGYTF

len: 16
v_gene: TRBV6-1
d_gene: NA
j_gene: TRBJ2-2
abundance: NA
CDR3nt: TGTGCCAGCAGTGAACACGGGGGAACGAACACCGGGGAGCTGTTTTTT
CDR3aa: CASSEHGGTNTGELFF

len: 13
v_gene: TRBV15
d_gene: NA
j_gene: TRBJ2-3
abundance: once
CDR3nt: TGTGCCACCACCCCAGGGTACTTGGATACGCAGTATTTT
CDR3aa: CATTPGYLDTQYF

len: 14
v_gene: TRBV27
d_gene: TRBD2
j_gene: TRBJ2-1
abundance: NA
CDR3nt: TGTGCCAGCGGTCACGGGAGGTCCTACAATGAGCAGTTCTTC
CDR3aa: CASGHGRSYNEQFF

len: 15
v_gene: TRBV13
d_gene: NA
j_gene: TRBJ2-1
abundance: NA
CDR3nt: TGTGCCAGCAGCCCAACGAGGGGGAGCTACAATGAGCAGTTCTTC
CDR3aa: CASSPTRGSYNEQFF

len: 12
v_gene: TRBV30
d_gene: NA
j_gene: TRBJ2-7
abundance: NA
CDR3nt: TGTGCCTGGAGCCTTGGGCGGGGCGAGCAGTACTTC
CDR3aa: CAWSLGRGEQYF

len: 14
v_gene: TRBV7-9
d_gene: TRBD2
j_gene: TRBJ2-1
abundance: NA
CDR3nt: TGTGCCAGCAGCTTACTAGCGGGAGACAATGAGCAGTTCTTC
CDR3aa: CASSLLAGDNEQFF

len: 15
v_gene: TRBV7-9
d_gene: NA
j_gene: TRBJ2-3
abundance: once
CDR3nt: TGTGCCAGCAGCTACCTTACGGGAGGCACAGATACGCAGTATTTT
CDR3aa: CASSYLTGGTDTQYF

len: 16
v_gene: TRBV4-2
d_gene: TRBD2
j_gene: TRBJ2-5
abundance: NA
CDR3nt: TGTGCCAGCAGCCAAGTGCTAGCGGATTCCCAAGAGACCCAGTACTTC
CDR3aa: CASSQVLADSQETQYF

len: 16
v_gene: TRBV5-1
d_gene: TRBD1
j_gene: TRBJ2-7
abundance: NA
CDR3nt: TGCGCCAGCAGCTGGGGAAGAGGACAGGCTTCCTACGAGCAGTACTTC
CDR3aa: CASSWGRGQASYEQYF

len: 15
v_gene: TRBV11-3
d_gene: NA
j_gene: TRBJ2-7
abundance: NA
CDR3nt: TGTGCCAGCAGCTTAACTACGGTGGCGGTCTACGAGCAGTACTTC
CDR3aa: CASSLTTVAVYEQYF

len: 13
v_gene: TRBV5-6
d_gene: NA
j_gene: TRBJ1-2
abundance: NA
CDR3nt: TGTGCCAGCAGCTTGGGAGGTGACTATGGCTACACCTTC
CDR3aa: CASSLGGDYGYTF

len: 12
v_gene: TRBV11-2
d_gene: NA
j_gene: TRBJ1-1
abundance: NA
CDR3nt: TGTGCCAGCAGCTTGACAGGAACTGAAGCTTTCTTT
CDR3aa: CASSLTGTEAFF

len: 10
v_gene: TRBV7-3
d_gene: NA
j_gene: TRBJ2-7
abundance: NA
CDR3nt: TGTGCCAGCAGCTTCGACGAGCAGTACTTC
CDR3aa: CASSFDEQYF

len: 14
v_gene: TRBV28
d_gene: TRBD1
j_gene: TRBJ2-7
abundance: NA
CDR3nt: TGTGCCAGCATTCCGGGACAGGGCTCCTACGAGCAGTACTTC
CDR3aa: CASIPGQGSYEQYF

len: 16
v_gene: TRBV7-2
d_gene: NA
j_gene: TRBJ2-3
abundance: once
CDR3nt: TGTGCCAGCAGCTTAGTTGGGACATCTAGCACAGATACGCAGTATTTT
CDR3aa: CASSLVGTSSTDTQYF

len: 16
v_gene: TRBV9
d_gene: TRBD2
j_gene: TRBJ2-5
abundance: NA
CDR3nt: TGTGCCAGCAGCGTAGATCCTAGCGGAATACAAGAGACCCAGTACTTC
CDR3aa: CASSVDPSGIQETQYF